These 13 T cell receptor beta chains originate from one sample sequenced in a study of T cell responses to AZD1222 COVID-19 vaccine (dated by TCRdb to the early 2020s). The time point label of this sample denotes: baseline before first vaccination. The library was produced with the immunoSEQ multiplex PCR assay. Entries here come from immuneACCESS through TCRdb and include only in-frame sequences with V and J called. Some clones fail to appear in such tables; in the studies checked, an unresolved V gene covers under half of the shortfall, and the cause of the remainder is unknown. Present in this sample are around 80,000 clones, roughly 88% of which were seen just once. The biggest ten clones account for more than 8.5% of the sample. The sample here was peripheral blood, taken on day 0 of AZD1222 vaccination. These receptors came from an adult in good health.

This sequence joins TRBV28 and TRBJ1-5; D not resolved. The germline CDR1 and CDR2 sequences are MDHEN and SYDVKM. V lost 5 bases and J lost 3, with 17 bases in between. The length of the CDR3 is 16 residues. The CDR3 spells CASSPPWQPLNQPQHF. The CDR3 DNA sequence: TGTGCCAGCAGTCCCCCGTGGCAGCCCCTCAATCAGCCCCAGCATTTT.

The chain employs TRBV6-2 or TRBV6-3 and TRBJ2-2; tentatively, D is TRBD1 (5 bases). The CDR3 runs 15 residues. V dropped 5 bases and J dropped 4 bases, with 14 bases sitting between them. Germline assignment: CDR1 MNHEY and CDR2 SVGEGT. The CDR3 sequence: CASSQRQQFTGELFF. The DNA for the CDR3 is TGTGCCAGCAGTCAGAGACAGCAGTTCACCGGGGAGCTGTTTTTT.

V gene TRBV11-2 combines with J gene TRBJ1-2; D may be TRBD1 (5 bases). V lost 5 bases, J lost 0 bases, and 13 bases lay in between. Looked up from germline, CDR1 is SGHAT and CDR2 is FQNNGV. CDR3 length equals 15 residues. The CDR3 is CASSRDVLSNYGYTF. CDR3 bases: TGTGCCAGCAGCCGGGACGTCCTCTCTAACTATGGCTACACCTTC. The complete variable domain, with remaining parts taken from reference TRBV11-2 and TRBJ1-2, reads EAGVAQSPRYKIIEKRQSVAFWCNPISGHATLYWYQQILGQGPKLLIQFQNNGVVDDSQLPKDRFSAERLKGVDSTLKIQPAKLEDSAVYLCASSRDVLSNYGYTFGSGTRLTVV.

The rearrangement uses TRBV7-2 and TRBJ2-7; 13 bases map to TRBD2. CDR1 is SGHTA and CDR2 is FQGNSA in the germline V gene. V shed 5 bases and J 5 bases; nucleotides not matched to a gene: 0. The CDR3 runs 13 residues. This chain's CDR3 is CASSGLAGDEQYF. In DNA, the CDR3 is TGTGCCAGCAGCGGACTAGCGGGAGACGAGCAGTACTTC. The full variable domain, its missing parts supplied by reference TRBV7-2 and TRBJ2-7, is GAGVSQSPSNKVTEKGKDVELRCDPISGHTALYWYRQSLGQGLEFLIYFQGNSAPDKSGLPSDRFSAERTGGSVSTLTIQRTQQEDSAVYLCASSGLAGDEQYFGPGTRLTVT.

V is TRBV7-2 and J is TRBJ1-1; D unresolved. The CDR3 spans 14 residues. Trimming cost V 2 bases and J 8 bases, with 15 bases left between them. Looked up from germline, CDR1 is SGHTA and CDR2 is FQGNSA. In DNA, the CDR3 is TGTGCCAGCAGCTTATTAGATTGGGCGGCAGAAGCTTTCTTT. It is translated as CASSLLDWAAEAFF.

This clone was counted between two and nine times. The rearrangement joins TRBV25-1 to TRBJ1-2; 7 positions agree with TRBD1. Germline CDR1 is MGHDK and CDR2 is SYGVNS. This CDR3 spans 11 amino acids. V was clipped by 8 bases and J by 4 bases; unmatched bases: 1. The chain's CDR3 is CASRQGYGYTF. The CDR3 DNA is TGTGCCAGCCGACAGGGCTATGGCTACACCTTC.

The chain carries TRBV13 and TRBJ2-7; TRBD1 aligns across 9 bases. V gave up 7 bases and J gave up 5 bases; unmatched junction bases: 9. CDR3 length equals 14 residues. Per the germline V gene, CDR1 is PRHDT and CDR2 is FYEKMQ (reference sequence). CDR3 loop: CASTTGGGMHEQYF. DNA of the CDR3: TGTGCCAGCACCACAGGGGGCGGGATGCACGAGCAGTACTTC.

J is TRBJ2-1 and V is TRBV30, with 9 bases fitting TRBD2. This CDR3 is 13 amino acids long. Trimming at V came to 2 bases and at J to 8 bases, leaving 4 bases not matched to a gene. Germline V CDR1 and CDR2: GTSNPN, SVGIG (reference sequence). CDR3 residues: CAWSTVAGDEQFF. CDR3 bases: TGTGCCTGGAGTACGGTAGCGGGGGATGAGCAGTTCTTC.

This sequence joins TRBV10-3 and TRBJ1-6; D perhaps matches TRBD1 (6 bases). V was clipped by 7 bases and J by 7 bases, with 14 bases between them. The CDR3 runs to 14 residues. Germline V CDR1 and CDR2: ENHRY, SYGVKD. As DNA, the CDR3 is TGTGCCATCACGACAGGTTTAACCAATTCACCCCTCCACTTT. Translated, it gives CAITTGLTNSPLHF.

The CDR3 spells CASSQDPMRQGIFSGANVLTF. CDR3 DNA sequence: TGCGCCAGCAGCCAAGATCCGATGCGACAGGGGATATTTTCTGGGGCCAACGTCCTGACTTTC. The rearrangement uses TRBV4-1 and TRBJ2-6; the match to TRBD1 covers 8 bases. J was trimmed by 1 base and V by 0 bases; bases with no gene match: 14. Germline loops: CDR1 MGHRA, CDR2 YSYEKL. The CDR3 covers 21 residues.

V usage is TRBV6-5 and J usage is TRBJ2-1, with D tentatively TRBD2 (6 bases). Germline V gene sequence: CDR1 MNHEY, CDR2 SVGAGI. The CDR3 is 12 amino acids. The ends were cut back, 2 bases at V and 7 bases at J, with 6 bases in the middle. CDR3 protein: CASSYGGNEQFF. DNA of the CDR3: TGTGCCAGCAGTTACGGGGGGAATGAGCAGTTCTTC.

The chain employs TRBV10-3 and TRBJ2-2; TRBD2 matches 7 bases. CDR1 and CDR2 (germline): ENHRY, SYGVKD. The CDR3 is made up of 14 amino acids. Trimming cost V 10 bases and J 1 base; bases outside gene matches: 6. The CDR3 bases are TGTGCCACCATGAAGCGGGGGAACACCGGGGAGCTGTTTTTT. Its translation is CATMKRGNTGELFF.

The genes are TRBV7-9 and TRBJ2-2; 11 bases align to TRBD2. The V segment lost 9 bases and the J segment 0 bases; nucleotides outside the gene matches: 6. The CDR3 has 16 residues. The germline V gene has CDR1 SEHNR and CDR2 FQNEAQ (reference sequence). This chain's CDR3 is CASSGTSGSNTGELFF. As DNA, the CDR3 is TGTGCCAGTTCTGGGACTAGCGGCTCGAACACCGGGGAGCTGTTTTTT.